This entry concerns a single TCR beta chain. Its recognized antigen is unknown. No much larger clone is present one base from it, and per-base qualities are unavailable. The data are from a study of cytotoxic CD8 clonotypes in ibrutinib-treated CLL (dated by TCRdb to the early 2020s). With regard to the full study: In this cohort, approximately 14 patients were treatment-naive and approximately twelve were relapsed/refractory, while 17 to 18 had unmutated IGHV. An average of roughly 250,000 productive templates and 94,082 productive rearrangements was obtained per sample. Cryopreserved peripheral blood mononuclear cells were collected at three points: before therapy, at response, and at either sustained remission or disease progression. Partial responses were observed in about 24 patients and complete responses in 2; after a median follow-up of around 68 months, remission was maintained in 15 or so patients and progression was observed in around twelve. Longitudinal samples were obtainable from about 30% of the 86 participants in the trial. Response samples were taken after a median of roughly eleven months on treatment, ranging from about 6 to 36 months. Patients were still on ibrutinib when every remission and progressive disease sample was collected. Study-level results and caveats: Baseline clonality was found to be higher than that of age-matched healthy donors and was strongly correlated with circulating CD8+ T-cell counts. Clonality increased at ibrutinib response, stayed stable in sustained remission, and fell back toward baseline at progression. Lymph node repertoires were not examined, and the timing of sampling was not matched between patients in sustained remission and those whose disease progressed. Public clonotypes were found to be uncommon and were observed to contract or remain stable during treatment; the increase in clonality was shown to reflect expansion of private clonotypes at ibrutinib response.

Trimming takes 5 bases from V and 7 bases from J, and the germline ends sit 18 bases apart. The CDR3 measures 15 amino acids from cysteine to phenylalanine. Only the CDR3 portion is preserved as DNA: 45 bases, with reading frame beginning at the first base. Via the germline V gene (reference sequence), CDR1 is SEHNR and CDR2 FQNEAQ. On a MiSeq, deep resolution sequencing aimed for a depth between 1 in 1 million and 1 in 200,000 T cells, with each clonotype covered approximately 10x on average. TCR beta libraries were generated with the immunoSEQ hsTCRB Kit. Turning to the authors' computational methods: The data were analyzed with ImmunoSEQ Analyzer and ImmunoSEQ Data Assistant, and V, D and J gene assignments followed IMGT definitions. Clonality, with values ranging from 0 to 1, was calculated as one minus the normalized Shannon entropy of productive rearrangement frequencies. Public clonotype analysis was restricted to overrepresented clonotypes comprising at least 0.05% of each patient's repertoire. Approximately 13 age-matched healthy donor repertoires from immuneACCESS served as clonality controls. TCRdb stores this immuneACCESS table with in-frame sequences only. Part of the clones is absent; in the studies checked, under half of the shortfall reflects unresolved V genes, and no reason is known for the rest. V and J calls and clone size are those listed in that table; D and trimming were worked out from the DNA. The sample yields approximately 200,000 clones; around 72% were counted once. The ten largest account for around 15% of the sample.

This specimen's time point label, per the study, means: 20 to 25 months on ibrutinib. For TCR beta library preparation, approximately 2 micrograms of genomic DNA was extracted from cryopreserved PBMCs. Longitudinal blood samples from CLL patients on ibrutinib monotherapy were analyzed using high-throughput TCR beta sequencing. The patients took part in an open-label, single-center phase 2 trial of ibrutinib monotherapy. The chain is made from TRBV7-9 and TRBJ2-1, with a weak D call of TRBD2 (6 bases match). The sequence derives from a human donor with chronic lymphocytic leukemia. This specimen consisted of PBMCs, obtained after 24 months of ibrutinib treatment. The base sequence is TGTGCCAGCAGCCCGTACATGGGACTCCCTAATGAGCAGTTCTTC. Translated, it gives CASSPYMGLPNEQFF.